These 7 T cell receptor beta chains came from one sample sequenced in a study of cytomegalovirus exposure and HLA in healthy donors. PCR amplification relied on 60 Vbeta primers (plus 13 Jbeta primers). Generated by immunoSEQ multiplex PCR, the TCRdb table keeps only in-frame clones and is missing some. The sample has tens of thousands of clones, over 60% seen once. Sequenced sample: PBMCs. These TCRs come from a male donor in good health and CMV-seropositive.

The chain couples TRBV30 to TRBJ2-5; 11 positions match TRBD2. This CDR3 is 13 amino acids long. The germline V gene encodes CDR1 GTSNPN and CDR2 SVGIG (reference sequence). V trimming: 5 bases; J trimming: 4 bases; junction bases outside the gene matches: 3. DNA for the CDR3: TGTGCCTGGTTACTAGCGGGAGCAGAGACCCAGTACTTC. Protein product: CAWLLAGAETQYF.

The V call is TRBV28, the J call TRBJ2-2; no firm D call. Trimming left V 5 bases short and J 9 bases short, with 22 bases between. Germline V CDR1 and CDR2: MDHEN, SYDVKM. The CDR3 loop spans 16 amino acids. DNA of the CDR3: TGTGCCAGCAGTCACGAGCTGGGCCCTGTAGTCAGGGAGCTGTTTTTT. This gives the protein CASSHELGPVVRELFF.

The rearrangement joins TRBV9 to TRBJ2-7, with 9 bases fitting TRBD1. Germline V lookup: CDR1 SGDLS, CDR2 YYNGEE. With 1 base clipped from V and 6 bases from J, the junction kept 8 bases outside the gene matches. There are 15 residues in the CDR3. The CDR3 DNA reads as TGTGCCAGCAGCGTATATAAGACAGGGGGGGGCGAGCAGTACTTC. Protein sequence: CASSVYKTGGGEQYF.

This clone was recorded once. The gene calls are TRBV11-2 and TRBJ2-7, with D uncertain. Germline V CDR1 and CDR2: SGHAT, FQNNGV. V was clipped by 1 base and J by 7 bases, with 8 bases between them. The CDR3 runs to 12 residues. The CDR3 region is CASSLGVAEQYF. For the CDR3, the DNA is TGTGCCAGCAGCTTAGGCGTCGCGGAGCAGTACTTC.

This chain connects TRBV15 to TRBJ2-5; 8 nucleotides agree with TRBD1. The J call may be incorrect, as the DNA end agrees better with TRBJ2-7. The CDR3 loop spans 15 amino acids. Germline V gene lookup returns CDR1 LNHNV and CDR2 YYDKDF (reference sequence). This chain's CDR3 is CATSSPQGANDEQYF. The CDR3 DNA reads TGTGCCACCAGCAGTCCGCAGGGGGCCAACGACGAGCAGTACTTC.

The genes are TRBV9 and TRBJ2-2; 9 nucleotides line up with TRBD1. Germline V CDR1 and CDR2: SGDLS, YYNGEE. This CDR3 spans 15 amino acids. V trimming: 3 bases; J trimming: 5 bases; junction bases outside the gene matches: 5. Written as DNA, the CDR3 is TGTGCCAGCAGCGGACAGGGGGTAAGGACCGGGGAGCTGTTTTTT. Translated, it gives CASSGQGVRTGELFF.

The chain recombines TRBV2 with TRBJ1-5, with 8 bases identical to TRBD1. V lost 5 bases to trimming and J lost 6 bases; unmatched junction nucleotides: 6. Looked up from germline, CDR1 is SNHLY and CDR2 is FYNNEI. The CDR3 covers 14 residues. The CDR3 nucleotides are TGTGCCAGCAGTCGGACAGGGACGGGTCAGCCCCAGCATTTT. The encoded protein is CASSRTGTGQPQHF.